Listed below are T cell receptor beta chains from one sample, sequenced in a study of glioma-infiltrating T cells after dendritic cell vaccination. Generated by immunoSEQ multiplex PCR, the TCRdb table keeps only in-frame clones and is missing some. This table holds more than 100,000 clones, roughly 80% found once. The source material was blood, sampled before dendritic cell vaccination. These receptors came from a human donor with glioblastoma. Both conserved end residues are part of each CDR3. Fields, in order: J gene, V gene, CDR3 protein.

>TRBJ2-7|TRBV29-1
CSVEGTSYEQYF
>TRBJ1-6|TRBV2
CASTQGWNSPLHF
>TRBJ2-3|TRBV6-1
CASSEAGAYYTDTQYF
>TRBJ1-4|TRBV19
CASRGGPNEKLFF
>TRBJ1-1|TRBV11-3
CASSLVGGVRTEAFF
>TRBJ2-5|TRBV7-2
CASGSGGDQETQYF
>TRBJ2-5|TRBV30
CAGGPGLAGRETQYF
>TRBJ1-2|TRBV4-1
CASSHRAKGVNYGYTF
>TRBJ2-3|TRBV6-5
CASSPRGQPGDTQYF
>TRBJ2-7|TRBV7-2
CASSTRPRDSEQYF
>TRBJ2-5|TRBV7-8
CASSLSGGGQETQYF
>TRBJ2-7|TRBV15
CATSRDLYEQYF
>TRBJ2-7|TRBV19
CASSQRTSGGAWYEQYF
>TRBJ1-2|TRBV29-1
CSSRARGTGGYTF
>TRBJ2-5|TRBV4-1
CASSPDPGGAETQYF
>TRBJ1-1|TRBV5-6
CASSLGDRRTEAFF
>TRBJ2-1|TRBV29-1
CSVSGLAGTSSYNEQFF
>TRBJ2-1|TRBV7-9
CASSNSGGTYEQFF
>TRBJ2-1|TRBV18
CASSPFQGNRYNEQFF
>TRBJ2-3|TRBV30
CAWSIIGGTDTQYF
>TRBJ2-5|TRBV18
CASSPKGGGETQYF
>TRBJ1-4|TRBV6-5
CASSYIRRSTNEKLFF
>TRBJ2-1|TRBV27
CASSLSWGVYNEQFF
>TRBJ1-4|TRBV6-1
CASGTGGNNEKLFF
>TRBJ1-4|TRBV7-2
CASSPVTGLEKLFF
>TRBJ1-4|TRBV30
CAWSPTGATNEKLFF
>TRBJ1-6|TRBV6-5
CASSGRSLNSPLHF
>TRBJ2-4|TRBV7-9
CASSLAPEGSGGRYYIQYF
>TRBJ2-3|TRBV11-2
CASSLGTGGGNTQYF
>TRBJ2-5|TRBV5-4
CASSLGLAGTEETQYF
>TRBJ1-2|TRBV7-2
CASSLRSSYGYTF
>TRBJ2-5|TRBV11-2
CASSLVGETQYF
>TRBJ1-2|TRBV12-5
CASGLEQGFFDGYTF
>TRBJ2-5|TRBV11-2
CASSKFYRGAETQYF
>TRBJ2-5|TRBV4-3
CASSQEAQETQYF
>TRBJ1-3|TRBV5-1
CASSPGTGTGNTIYF
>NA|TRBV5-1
CASSLALASYEQYF
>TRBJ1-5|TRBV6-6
CASSRDRVRQPQHF
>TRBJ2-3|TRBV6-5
CASSPRGGITDTQYF
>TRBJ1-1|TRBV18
CASSPEGDTEAFF
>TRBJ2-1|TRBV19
CASSSPLGAHNEQFF
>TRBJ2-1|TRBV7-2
CASSLSLAGGFYEQFF
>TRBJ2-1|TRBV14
CASSQDLRRPSGGNNEQFF
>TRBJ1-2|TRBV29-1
CSVSLRDRATYGYTF
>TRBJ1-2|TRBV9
CASSVVGGSAGYTF
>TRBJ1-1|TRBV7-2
CASGAAGNTEAFF
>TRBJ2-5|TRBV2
CASRVSGGNQETQYF
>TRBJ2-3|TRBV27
CASTPGSGGYTDTQYF